The T cell receptor (beta chain) under discussion was sequenced for a study of post-analysis software for immune sequencing data. Regarding the study as a whole: Relative to controls, patients had 4 or 5 TRBV segments at higher frequency, with TRBV5-6, TRBV5-1 and TRBV20-1 among these. Versus controls, multiple sclerosis patients showed significantly lower diversity (normalized Chao1).

From germline, CDR1 is SNHLY and CDR2 FYNNEI. This CDR3 spans 15 amino acids. V was pared by 5 bases and J by 4 bases, with 17 bases between. This clonotype was counted only a few times. What it binds is not known. Unique-molecular-identifier-tagged TCR beta cDNA libraries were used. Between roughly 1 and 10 million T cells gave rise to around 500,000 cDNA molecules. TCRdb re-called the PCR reads through MiXCR, storing one row per CDR3 protein. The table shows approximately 730,000 distinct CDR3 sequences, with just over 45% occurring only once. Sequencing used blood. This chain uses TRBV2 with TRBJ1-2; no definite D call. The TCR originated in a girl aged 5-17 years with multiple sclerosis. This CDR3 is CASSPEPGQTYGYTF. Written as DNA, the CDR3 is TGTGCCAGCAGTCCCGAACCCGGCCAGACCTATGGCTACACCTTC.